The 28 T cell receptor beta chains presented below share a single source sample, sequenced in a study of cytomegalovirus exposure and HLA in healthy donors. Researchers ran the PCR with 60 Vbeta and 13 Jbeta primers. Repertoires were generated with immunoSEQ multiplex PCR, while TCRdb's copy carries only in-frame clones and drops some. The sample lists more than 140,000 clones, over 75% occurring once. Sequencing used PBMCs. These receptors were collected from a man younger than 40 in good health and CMV-seropositive.

J is TRBJ2-1 and V is TRBV9; possibly TRBD1 for D (5 bases). Germline lookup yields CDR1 SGDLS and CDR2 YYNGEE. The CDR3 is 15 residues long. The V gene lost 4 bases and the J gene lost 2 bases, with 13 bases spanning the gap. CDR3 in DNA: TGTGCCAGCAGCCCCGGCCAGGGCCCCTACAATGAGCAGTTCTTC. Translated: CASSPGQGPYNEQFF.

This chain uses TRBV7-2 with TRBJ1-2, with TRBD1 matching over 7 bases. The CDR3 has 15 amino acids. Germline lookup yields CDR1 SGHTA and CDR2 FQGNSA. V lost 3 bases, J lost 5 bases, and 9 bases stayed unmatched. Written as DNA, the CDR3 is TGTGCCAGCAGCTTGAGGCAGGGGGTAGGGTATGGCTACACCTTC. This sequence encodes CASSLRQGVGYGYTF.

The rearrangement links TRBV30 to TRBJ2-1; TRBD2 matches at 7 bases. The CDR3 consists of 13 residues. V lost 4 bases to trimming and J lost 13 bases; unmatched junction nucleotides: 13. Germline values: CDR1 GTSNPN, CDR2 SVGIG (reference sequence). The CDR3 bases are TGTGCCTGGACGGCCTTCGGGGGGAACTTTCAGTTCTTC. Its translation is CAWTAFGGNFQFF.

This clone was picked up a small number of times. The chain links TRBV29-1 to TRBJ1-2; 7 bases line up with TRBD1. CDR3 length: 15 residues. From germline, CDR1 is SQVTM and CDR2 ANQGSEA. V gave up 1 base and J gave up 8 bases; unmatched junction bases: 13. CDR3 region: CSVEVTPGGVLGYTF. CDR3 DNA: TGCAGCGTTGAAGTCACCCCAGGGGGTGTCTTAGGCTACACCTTC. The whole variable domain, filled in from reference TRBV29-1 and TRBJ1-2, reads SAVISQKPSRDICQRGTSLTIQCQVDSQVTMMFWYRQQPGQSLTLIATANQGSEATYESGFVIDKFPISRPNLTFSTLTVSNMSPEDSSIYLCSVEVTPGGVLGYTFGSGTRLTVV.

This rearrangement joins TRBV4-3 to TRBJ2-5, with D possibly matching TRBD2 (5 bases). Germline V gene lookup returns CDR1 LGHNA and CDR2 YSLEER. Trimming removed 3 bases at V and 7 bases at J, with 15 bases between. The CDR3 is made up of 14 amino acids. The CDR3 bases are TGCGCCAGCAGCCAGGGTCCCCAAGGAGGGACCCAGTACTTC. Its protein is CASSQGPQGGTQYF.

The chain uses TRBV5-1 and TRBJ2-1; possibly TRBD1 for D (6 bases). CDR3 length: 13 residues. Per the germline V gene, CDR1 is SGHRS and CDR2 is YFSETQ. Trimming took off 2 bases at V and 5 bases at J, with 8 bases between the two ends. CDR3 DNA: TGCGCCAGCAGCTTCGCAGGGGACAATGAGCAGTTCTTC. Its protein product is CASSFAGDNEQFF. The full variable domain, its missing parts supplied by reference TRBV5-1 and TRBJ2-1, is KAGVTQTPRYLIKTRGQQVTLSCSPISGHRSVSWYQQTPGQGLQFLFEYFSETQRNKGNFPGRFSGRQFSNSRSEMNVSTLELGDSALYLCASSFAGDNEQFFGPGTRLTVL.

V usage is TRBV5-5 and J usage is TRBJ2-7; D might be TRBD2 (6 bases). Between the trimmed V and J ends, which lost 0 bases and 7 bases, there was a span of 17 bases. The CDR3 has 15 residues. CDR1 and CDR2 from the germline V gene are SGHKS and YYEKEE (reference sequence). The CDR3 loop reads CASSLEGLGREEQYF. In nucleotides, the CDR3 is TGTGCCAGCAGCTTGGAGGGACTCGGACGTGAGGAGCAGTACTTC.

This clone was picked up one time. The CDR3 region has the DNA TGTGCCAGCAGCGCCCGGTGGGGCGGCCTAAAAGCTGACTATGGCTACACCTTC. The encoded protein is CASSARWGGLKADYGYTF. This chain connects TRBV13 to TRBJ1-2, with D perhaps matching TRBD1 (5 bases). This CDR3 region has 18 residues. From germline, CDR1 is PRHDT and CDR2 FYEKMQ (reference sequence). The V gene lost 5 bases and the J gene lost 3 bases, with 25 bases spanning the gap. Filled out from reference TRBV13 and TRBJ1-2, the complete variable domain reads AAGVIQSPRHLIKEKRETATLKCYPIPRHDTVYWYQQGPGQDPQFLISFYEKMQSDKGSIPDRFSAQQFSDYHSELNMSSLELGDSALYFCASSARWGGLKADYGYTFGSGTRLTVV.

This chain joins TRBV5-1 and TRBJ2-6; D uncertain. The CDR3 spans 15 residues. Germline loops: CDR1 SGHRS, CDR2 YFSETQ. V gave up 0 bases and J gave up 4 bases, with 8 bases separating them. The CDR3 nucleotides read TGCGCCAGCAGCTTGGGGCATATAGGGGCCAACGTCCTGACTTTC. Translation: CASSLGHIGANVLTF.

The rearrangement uses TRBV27 and TRBJ2-1, with 12 bases fitting TRBD1. The CDR3 is made up of 19 amino acids. CDR1 is MNHEY and CDR2 is SMNVEV in the germline V gene (reference sequence). V trimming: 1 base; J trimming: 8 bases; junction bases outside the gene matches: 15. The CDR3 DNA is TGTGCCAGCAGTTTATGGCCCCCCCCCGGGACAGGGGGCGCCGATGAGCAGTTCTTC. Amino acids: CASSLWPPPGTGGADEQFF.

The genes are TRBV4-3 and TRBJ2-5, with TRBD1 matching 9 bases. Germline-derived CDR1 and CDR2 are LGHNA and YSLEER. This CDR3 has 15 amino acids. V lost 4 bases, J lost 5 bases, and 8 bases stayed unmatched. The CDR3 DNA follows: TGCGCCAGCAGCCCTGGACAGGGGTTGTGGGAGACCCAGTACTTC. Amino acid sequence: CASSPGQGLWETQYF.

V usage is TRBV5-4 and J usage is TRBJ2-2, with D possibly matching TRBD2 (5 bases). V lost 5 bases, J lost 7 bases, and 12 bases lay in between. Looked up from germline, CDR1 is SGHNT and CDR2 is YYREEE (reference sequence). The CDR3 is made up of 13 amino acids. CDR3 region: CASRTEVGGELFF. The CDR3 nucleotides are TGTGCCAGCAGGACGGAGGTGGGCGGGGAGCTGTTTTTT.

Comments on this clone: Other DNA sequences within the sample encode an identical CDR3. The CDR3 region is CASKEQGVYYGYTF. The CDR3 bases are TGTGCCAGCAAAGAACAGGGAGTGTACTATGGCTACACCTTC. The chain uses TRBV5-4 and TRBJ1-2; a possible D gene is TRBD1 (6 bases). From germline, CDR1 is SGHNT and CDR2 YYREEE (reference sequence). Trimming stripped 6 bases from V and 3 bases from J, with 15 bases between. The length of the CDR3 is 14 residues.

The chain joins TRBV7-2 to TRBJ2-1, with a possible D match to TRBD1 (6 bases). In germline, CDR1 is SGHTA, CDR2 FQGNSA. The CDR3 consists of 14 residues. Trimming took 1 base from V and 8 from J, leaving 12 bases between them. CDR3 DNA sequence: TGTGCCAGCAGCTTAGTGGCCAGGGGCGATGAGCAGTTCTTC. This translates into CASSLVARGDEQFF.

The CDR3 reads CASSGSLGLVGNEQFF. The DNA of the CDR3 is TGTGCCAGCAGTGGGAGCTTAGGACTAGTCGGCAATGAGCAGTTCTTC. The chain uses TRBV2 and TRBJ2-1; 7 bases line up with TRBD2. Germline CDR1 is SNHLY and CDR2 is FYNNEI. This CDR3 region has 16 residues. The V and J ends lost 4 bases and 6 bases, in that order; junction bases with no gene match: 12.

This rearrangement joins TRBV11-2 to TRBJ2-3; D is undetermined. Germline lookup yields CDR1 SGHAT and CDR2 FQNNGV. The CDR3 sequence is 13 residues long. Trimming took off 5 bases at V and 6 bases at J, with 12 bases between the two ends. CDR3 sequence (DNA): TGTGCCAGCAGCCCCAGACAAACGGATACGCAGTATTTT. Its translation is CASSPRQTDTQYF.

The J gene is TRBJ2-1, the V gene TRBV10-3; D possibly corresponds to TRBD2 (5 bases). CDR1 is ENHRY and CDR2 is SYGVKD in the germline V gene. This CDR3 has 12 residues. Trimming removed 6 bases from V and 4 bases from J, with 7 bases in between. The CDR3 DNA follows: TGTGCCATCAGCGGGGAATACAATGAGCAGTTCTTC. As protein: CAISGEYNEQFF.

The gene calls are TRBV10-2 and TRBJ2-3; 7 bases align to TRBD2. Germline trimming cut 6 bases from V and 0 bases from J; bases unmatched to any gene: 3. The CDR3 totals 14 residues. Looked up from germline, CDR1 is WSHSY and CDR2 is SAAADI. The CDR3 protein is CASRVGGSTDTQYF. The CDR3 region has the DNA TGCGCCAGCAGGGTCGGGGGGAGCACAGATACGCAGTATTTT.

This clone was detected only once. The V gene is TRBV28, the J gene TRBJ2-1, with a weak D call TRBD1 (6 bases). V was cut by 5 bases and J by 0 bases, with 14 bases left in between. Germline V gene lookup returns CDR1 MDHEN and CDR2 SYDVKM. The CDR3 runs to 16 residues. CDR3 coding DNA: TGTGCCAGCAGTGCCCACAGGGCTAGCTCCTACAATGAGCAGTTCTTC. Protein sequence: CASSAHRASSYNEQFF.

V and J are TRBV5-6 and TRBJ2-5; 7 nucleotides line up with TRBD2. The CDR3 extends over 15 amino acids. V shed 0 bases and J 0 bases; nucleotides not matched to a gene: 2. The V gene's germline CDR1 is SGHDT and CDR2 YYEEEE. CDR3 sequence reads: CASSLVAGHQETQYF. The CDR3 nucleotides are TGTGCCAGCAGCTTGGTAGCGGGCCACCAAGAGACCCAGTACTTC.

This clone is a singleton in its sample. The V call is TRBV4-3, the J call TRBJ1-5; a possible D gene is TRBD1 (5 bases). This CDR3 region has 16 residues. The V and J ends lost 0 bases and 6 bases respectively, with 15 bases between them. CDR1 and CDR2 from the germline V gene are LGHNA and YSLEER. The CDR3 sequence: CASSQETGHGGQPQHF. The CDR3 DNA is TGCGCCAGCAGCCAAGAAACCGGCCACGGGGGTCAGCCCCAGCATTTT.

The chain employs TRBV5-1 and TRBJ2-7; no reliable D call. The germline V gene encodes CDR1 SGHRS and CDR2 YFSETQ. Trimming took 0 bases from V and 5 from J, leaving 15 bases between them. This CDR3 region has 15 residues. The CDR3, as DNA: TGCGCCAGCAGCTTGGTGCCAGCGAGGAGTCACGAGCAGTACTTC. This encodes CASSLVPARSHEQYF.

The V and J genes are TRBV19 and TRBJ2-2; 10 bases are shared with TRBD1. Germline V CDR1 and CDR2: LNHDA, SQIVND (reference sequence). CDR3 size: 15 residues. Trimming cost V 4 bases and J 5 bases; bases outside gene matches: 4. The CDR3 nucleotides read TGTGCCAGTAGTACCGACAGGGGGCTTACCGGGGAGCTGTTTTTT. It codes for CASSTDRGLTGELFF.

CDR3 amino acids: CASTLAGTGKDEQYF. The CDR3 bases are TGTGCCAGCACCCTCGCCGGGACAGGGAAGGACGAGCAGTACTTC. The gene calls are TRBV2 and TRBJ2-7; 9 positions match TRBD1. From germline, CDR1 is SNHLY and CDR2 FYNNEI. The CDR3 is made up of 15 amino acids. V lost 7 bases and J lost 5; bases outside the gene matches: 12.

This chain joins TRBV5-1 and TRBJ2-2, with a weak D call TRBD2 (5 bases). The CDR3 runs 14 residues. V was trimmed by 4 bases and J by 7 bases, leaving 14 bases between them. Germline CDR1 reads SGHRS; CDR2 reads YFSETQ. CDR3 region: CASSPPEVYGELFF. The CDR3 nucleotides are TGCGCCAGCAGCCCCCCGGAGGTGTACGGGGAGCTGTTTTTT. The full variable domain, its missing parts supplied by reference TRBV5-1 and TRBJ2-2, is KAGVTQTPRYLIKTRGQQVTLSCSPISGHRSVSWYQQTPGQGLQFLFEYFSETQRNKGNFPGRFSGRQFSNSRSEMNVSTLELGDSALYLCASSPPEVYGELFFGEGSRLTVL.

The chain joins TRBV29-1 to TRBJ2-3, with D perhaps TRBD1 (6 bases). V lost 7 bases and J 4 bases, leaving 15 bases between the germline ends. Germline CDR1 and CDR2: SQVTM and ANQGSEA. The CDR3 is 13 amino acids. The CDR3, as DNA: TGCAGCGGCAGACAGGACACGGCAGATACGCAGTATTTT. This encodes CSGRQDTADTQYF.

This clone has just one count. The chain links TRBV4-1 to TRBJ2-5, with D perhaps TRBD2 (6 bases). Trimming shortened V by 3 bases and J by 3 bases, and 20 bases separated the two germline ends. The CDR3 covers 17 residues. CDR1 MGHRA and CDR2 YSYEKL come from the germline V gene. CDR3 protein: CASSQTEGRAGEETQYF. Written as DNA, the CDR3 is TGCGCCAGCAGCCAGACAGAAGGGAGAGCGGGCGAAGAGACCCAGTACTTC.

The chain couples TRBV6-5 to TRBJ2-3; D is perhaps TRBD1 (5 bases). Trimming left V 0 bases short and J 4 bases short, with 5 bases between. The CDR3 has 13 amino acids. Germline lookup yields CDR1 MNHEY and CDR2 SVGAGI. Here the CDR3 reads CASSYSGADTQYF. The CDR3 nucleotides read TGTGCCAGCAGTTACTCAGGGGCAGATACGCAGTATTTT.